A single sample is the source of the 11 T cell receptor beta chains below, sequenced in a study of shared clonotypes between healthy human individuals. Only in-frame clones appear in the TCRdb table, and some are missing; sequencing was by immunoSEQ multiplex PCR. The sample contains roughly 2,300,000 clones, around 90% of which appear only once. What was sequenced was naive CD4+ T cells from PBMCs. Stated subset: CD45RA+ positively selected. The receptors shown here come from a man aged 18 to 29 in good health. Some clones in this sample may be carry-over from other donors' samples.

As to this clone: Other DNA sequences in the sample encode the same CDR3. The genes are TRBV9 and TRBJ1-2; D is uncertain. The V and J ends lost 0 bases and 2 bases respectively, with 11 bases between them. In germline, CDR1 is SGDLS, CDR2 YYNGEE. There are 15 residues in the CDR3. The CDR3 is CASSVGGRRNYGYTF. CDR3 DNA sequence: TGTGCCAGCAGCGTAGGCGGCAGGAGGAACTATGGCTACACCTTC.

V is TRBV29-1 and J is TRBJ2-5; no definite D call. This CDR3 spans 12 amino acids. CDR1 is SQVTM, CDR2 ANQGSEA, per germline. The ends were cut back, 7 bases at V and 5 bases at J, with 14 bases in the middle. CDR3 sequence (DNA): TGCAGCGCAAAACTCAGTAGGGAGACCCAGTACTTC. The encoded protein is CSAKLSRETQYF.

This chain connects TRBV4-2 to TRBJ2-1, with 9 bases aligning to TRBD2. The CDR3 spans 15 residues. Per germline, CDR1 LGHNA and CDR2 YNFKEQ. J was trimmed by 2 bases and V by 3 bases; bases with no gene match: 2. This chain's CDR3 is CASSQASGTYNEQFF. The CDR3 DNA reads TGTGCCAGCAGCCAGGCTAGCGGGACCTACAATGAGCAGTTCTTC.

CDR3 DNA: TGTGCCAGCAGCCAAGGAGCCGGGACTAGCGGTTTCTACGAGCAGTACTTC. Amino acid sequence: CASSQGAGTSGFYEQYF. The chain joins TRBV14 to TRBJ2-7; 11 positions match TRBD2. Germline CDR1 SGHDN, CDR2 FVKESK. This CDR3 has 17 amino acids. J gave up 3 bases and V 1 base, and 8 bases lay outside the gene matches.

This chain uses TRBV2 with TRBJ2-7; D gene unclear. Germline V gene data show CDR1 as SNHLY and CDR2 as FYNNEI. This CDR3 region has 12 residues. Between the trimmed V and J ends, which lost 5 bases and 3 bases, there was a span of 8 bases. CDR3 region: CASSFNSYEQYF. The CDR3 DNA reads as TGTGCCAGCAGTTTCAACAGCTACGAGCAGTACTTC.

The chain carries TRBV5-1 and TRBJ2-1; the match to TRBD2 covers 14 bases. The CDR3 consists of 16 residues. With 4 bases clipped from V and 5 bases from J, the junction kept 5 bases outside the gene matches. Germline-derived CDR1 and CDR2 are SGHRS and YFSETQ. The CDR3 nucleotides are TGCGCCAGCAGCCAAAGACTAGCGGGAGGGAACAATGAGCAGTTCTTC. Encoded protein: CASSQRLAGGNNEQFF.

The sample holds one count of this clone. V and J are TRBV28 and TRBJ2-2, with D perhaps TRBD1 (5 bases). Germline CDR1 reads MDHEN; CDR2 reads SYDVKM. This CDR3 has 15 amino acids. Trimming cost V 9 bases and J 7 bases, with 21 bases left between them. The CDR3 DNA is TGTGCCAGTTTGGACCCAGCACAAAGGGGCGGGGAGCTGTTTTTT. This encodes CASLDPAQRGGELFF.

This clone was recorded once. The V call is TRBV6-1, the J call TRBJ2-7; D may be TRBD2 (7 bases). With 6 bases removed from V and 7 bases from J, the gap between germline ends came to 22 bases. Germline V gene lookup returns CDR1 MNHNS and CDR2 SASEGT. CDR3 length: 15 residues. The CDR3 sequence: CASSLRRGRALEQYF. The DNA for the CDR3 is TGTGCCAGCAGCCTCAGGAGGGGGAGGGCCCTGGAGCAGTACTTC.

CDR3 amino acids: CACSPGQGNTEAFF. The CDR3 DNA reads as TGTGCCTGCTCGCCGGGACAGGGAAACACTGAAGCTTTCTTT. V is TRBV9 and J is TRBJ1-1; 9 nucleotides align to TRBD1. The CDR3 is 14 residues long. Germline loops: CDR1 SGDLS, CDR2 YYNGEE. Unmatched junction bases numbered 9, after V lost 10 bases and J lost 2 bases. Full variable domain (rest looked up from reference TRBV9 and TRBJ1-1): DSGVTQTPKHLITATGQRVTLRCSPRSGDLSVYWYQQSLDQGLQFLIQYYNGEERAKGNILERFSAQQFPDLHSELNLSSLELGDSALYFCACSPGQGNTEAFFGQGTRLTVV.

This sequence joins TRBV29-1 and TRBJ1-4; TRBD1 might be the D (5 bases). The CDR3 is 14 residues long. Per germline, CDR1 SQVTM and CDR2 ANQGSEA. V was clipped by 5 bases and J by 6 bases, with 16 bases between them. The CDR3 region has the DNA TGCAGCGTTTCTCCATGGGGGGGGGATGAAAAACTGTTTTTT. Its translation is CSVSPWGGDEKLFF.

The V and J genes are TRBV6-5 and TRBJ2-7, with TRBD2 identical over 7 bases. This CDR3 comprises 14 residues. The V and J ends lost 5 bases and 5 bases, in that order; junction bases with no gene match: 9. Germline CDR1 is MNHEY and CDR2 is SVGAGI. The CDR3 DNA is TGTGCCAGCAGTACGGGGGGTGGACCGAACGAGCAGTACTTC. It encodes CASSTGGGPNEQYF.